This TCR beta chain was profiled in a study of identical twins. This clonotype was seen only a few times. The antigen is undetermined. General observations from the study: Sequences that were beta out-of-frame showed weaker excess twin sharing.

CDR3 size: 11 residues. The germline V gene encodes CDR1 GTSNPN and CDR2 SVGIG (reference sequence). The V end was cut by 4 bases, the J end by 14 bases, with 15 bases between. Using its own MiXCR run on the 5' RACE reads, TCRdb lists one record per CDR3 protein. The sample consists of nearly 200,000 distinct CDR3 sequences, 15% to 20% of them appearing once. This sample also belongs to another study, concerning T cells expressing NK-cell markers. That investigation notes: Sorted CD3+CD56-NKG2C+, CD3+CD56+NKG2C- and CD3+CD56+NKG2C+ T cells were the source of the TCR beta repertoires.

V is TRBV30 and J is TRBJ2-1, with D unclear. Sequencing was carried out using CD8+ T cells sorted from blood. The TCR sequence derives from a woman aged 18-29 years in good health. The DNA of the CDR3 is TGTGCCTGGACCTACAGAGACTTAAAGTTCTTC. This codes for CAWTYRDLKFF.